This T cell receptor beta chain was sequenced for a study of cytomegalovirus exposure and HLA in healthy donors. Study-wide context: The same platform used for the 650 to 700 first-cohort repertoires was also used for the 100 to 150 validation repertoires, as a later analysis reported.

Germline assignment: CDR1 MNHNY and CDR2 SVGAGI (reference sequence). Deletions cut 0 bases from V and 4 bases from J, with 15 bases between. The CDR3 covers 16 residues. Separation from the roughly 690-subject first cohort characterized the roughly 120-subject validation cohort, to which the donors belonged. The data were produced by immunoSEQ multiplex PCR, yet TCRdb's version contains in-frame clones alone and is incomplete. This sample has about 140,000 clones, with 70% to 90% found just once. The chain carries TRBV6-6 and TRBJ1-2; D possibly corresponds to TRBD1 (5 bases). The sequenced sample was PBMCs. The receptor comes from a man younger than 35 in good health and CMV-seronegative. The CDR3 here is CASSYSTRRRAYGYTF. CDR3 coding DNA: TGTGCCAGCAGTTACTCGACCCGCCGCAGGGCCTATGGCTACACCTTC.